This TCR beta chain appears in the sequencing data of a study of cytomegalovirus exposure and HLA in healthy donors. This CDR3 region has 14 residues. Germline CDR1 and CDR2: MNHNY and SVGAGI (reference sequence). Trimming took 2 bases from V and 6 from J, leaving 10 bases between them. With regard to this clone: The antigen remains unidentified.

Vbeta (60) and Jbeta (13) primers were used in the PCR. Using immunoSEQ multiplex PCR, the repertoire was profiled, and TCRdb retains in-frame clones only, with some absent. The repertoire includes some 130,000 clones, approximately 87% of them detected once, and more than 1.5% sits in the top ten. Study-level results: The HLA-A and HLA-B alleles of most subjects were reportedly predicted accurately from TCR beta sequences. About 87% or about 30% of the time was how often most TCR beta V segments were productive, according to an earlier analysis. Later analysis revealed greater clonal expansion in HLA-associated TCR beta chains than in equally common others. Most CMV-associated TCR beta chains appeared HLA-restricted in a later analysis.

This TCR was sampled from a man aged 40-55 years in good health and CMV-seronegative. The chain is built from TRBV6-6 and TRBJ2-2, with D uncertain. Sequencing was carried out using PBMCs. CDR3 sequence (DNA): TGTGCCAGCAGTTACGCTCCCTTAGCCGGGGAGCTGTTTTTT. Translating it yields CASSYAPLAGELFF.